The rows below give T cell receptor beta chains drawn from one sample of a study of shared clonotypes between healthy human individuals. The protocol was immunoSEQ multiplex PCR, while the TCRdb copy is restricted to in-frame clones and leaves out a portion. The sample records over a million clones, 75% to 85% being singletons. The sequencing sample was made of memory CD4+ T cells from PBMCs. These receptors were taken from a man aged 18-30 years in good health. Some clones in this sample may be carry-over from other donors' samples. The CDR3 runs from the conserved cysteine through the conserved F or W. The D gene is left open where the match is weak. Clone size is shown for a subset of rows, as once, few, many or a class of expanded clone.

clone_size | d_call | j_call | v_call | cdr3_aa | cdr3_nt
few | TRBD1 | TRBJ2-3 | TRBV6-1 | CASSGGQGGADTQYF | TGTGCCAGCAGTGGGGGACAGGGAGGTGCAGATACGCAGTATTTT
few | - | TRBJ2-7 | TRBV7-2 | CASSLAIGAAHEQYF | TGTGCCAGCAGCTTAGCTATCGGGGCAGCCCACGAGCAGTACTTC
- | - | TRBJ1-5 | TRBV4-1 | CASSQALFVPQHF | TGCGCCAGCAGCCAAGCCCTGTTTGTCCCCCAGCATTTT
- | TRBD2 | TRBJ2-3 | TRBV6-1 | CASSSSGYTDTQYF | TGTGCCAGCAGCTCTAGCGGCTACACAGATACGCAGTATTTT
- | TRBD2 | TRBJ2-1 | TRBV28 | CASSSSGVGRYEQFF | TGTGCCAGCAGTTCTAGCGGGGTAGGTCGGTATGAGCAGTTCTTC
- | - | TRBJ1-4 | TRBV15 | CATSRGYEKLFF | TGTGCCACCAGCAGAGGCTATGAAAAACTGTTTTTT
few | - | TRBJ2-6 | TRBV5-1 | CASSVRDTGANVLTF | TGCGCCAGCAGCGTCCGGGACACTGGGGCCAACGTCCTGACTTTC
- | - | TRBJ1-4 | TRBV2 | CANSAGGEYEKLFF | TGTGCCAACTCGGCTGGGGGCGAATATGAAAAACTGTTTTTT
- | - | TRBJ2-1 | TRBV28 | CASSRRPRLGPYNEQFF | TGTGCCAGCAGCCGAAGGCCTCGACTAGGGCCCTACAATGAGCAGTTCTTC
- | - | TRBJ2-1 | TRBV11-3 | CASSRGPGEGEQFF | TGTGCCAGCAGCCGCGGGCCTGGAGAGGGTGAGCAGTTCTTC
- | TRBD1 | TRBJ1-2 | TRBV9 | CASSGTGRGGCTF | TGTGCCAGCAGCGGGACAGGCCGAGGGGGGTGCACCTTC
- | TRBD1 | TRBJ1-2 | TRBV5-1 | CASSSGQGPFYTF | TGCGCCAGCAGCTCCGGACAGGGCCCATTCTACACCTTC
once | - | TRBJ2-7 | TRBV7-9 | CAGGGPYEQYF | TGTGCCGGGGGGGGCCCCTACGAGCAGTACTTC
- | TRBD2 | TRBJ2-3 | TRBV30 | CAWVLAGGDTQYF | TGTGCCTGGGTTCTGGCGGGAGGGGATACGCAGTATTTT
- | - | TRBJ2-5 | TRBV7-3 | CASSRIGGSAGETQYF | TGTGCCAGCAGCCGAATAGGAGGGAGCGCGGGGGAGACCCAGTACTTC
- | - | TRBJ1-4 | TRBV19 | CASSWAATNEKLFF | TGTGCCAGTAGTTGGGCAGCAACTAATGAAAAACTGTTTTTT
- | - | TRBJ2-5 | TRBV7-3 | CASSPFGSQETQYF | TGTGCCAGCAGCCCCTTTGGTTCCCAAGAGACCCAGTACTTC
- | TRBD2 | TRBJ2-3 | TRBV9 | CASSVGAGGLADTQYF | TGTGCCAGCAGCGTAGGGGCGGGAGGGCTAGCAGATACGCAGTATTTT
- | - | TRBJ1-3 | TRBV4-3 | CASSQATASGNTIYF | TGCGCCAGCAGCCAAGCAACCGCATCGGGAAACACCATATATTTT
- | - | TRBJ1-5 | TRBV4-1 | CASSLGARQEYSNQPQHF | TGCGCCAGCAGCCTTGGGGCTAGACAGGAATATAGCAATCAGCCCCAGCATTTT
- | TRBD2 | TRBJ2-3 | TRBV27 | CASSLSGGLAGGTSTDTQYF | TGTGCCAGCAGTTTATCGGGGGGACTAGCGGGAGGAACTAGCACAGATACGCAGTATTTT
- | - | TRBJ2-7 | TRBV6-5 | CASSPPGILYEQYF | TGTGCCAGCAGTCCCCCAGGGATACTCTACGAGCAGTACTTC
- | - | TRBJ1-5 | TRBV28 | CASSPPRSNQPQHF | TGTGCCAGCAGTCCGCCCCGGTCCAATCAGCCCCAGCATTTT
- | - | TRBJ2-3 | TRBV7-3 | CASSPQQADTQYF | TGTGCCAGCAGCCCGCAGCAGGCAGATACGCAGTATTTT
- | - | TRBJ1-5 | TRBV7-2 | CASSQFEGGGPQHF | TGTGCCAGCAGCCAGTTCGAGGGGGGTGGCCCCCAGCATTTT
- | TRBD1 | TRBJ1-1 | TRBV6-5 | CASSRTGDTTEAFF | TGTGCCAGCAGTCGGACAGGTGACACCACTGAAGCTTTCTTT
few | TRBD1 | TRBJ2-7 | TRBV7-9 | CASSKRSTGTGSYEQYF | TGTGCCAGCAGCAAACGTTCGACCGGGACAGGCTCCTACGAGCAGTACTTC
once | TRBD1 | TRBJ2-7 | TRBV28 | CASRPGQGASEQYF | TGTGCCAGCAGGCCGGGACAGGGGGCTTCCGAGCAGTACTTC
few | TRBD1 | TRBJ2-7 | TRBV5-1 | CASSREQGAREQYF | TGCGCCAGCAGCCGAGAACAGGGGGCTAGGGAGCAGTACTTC